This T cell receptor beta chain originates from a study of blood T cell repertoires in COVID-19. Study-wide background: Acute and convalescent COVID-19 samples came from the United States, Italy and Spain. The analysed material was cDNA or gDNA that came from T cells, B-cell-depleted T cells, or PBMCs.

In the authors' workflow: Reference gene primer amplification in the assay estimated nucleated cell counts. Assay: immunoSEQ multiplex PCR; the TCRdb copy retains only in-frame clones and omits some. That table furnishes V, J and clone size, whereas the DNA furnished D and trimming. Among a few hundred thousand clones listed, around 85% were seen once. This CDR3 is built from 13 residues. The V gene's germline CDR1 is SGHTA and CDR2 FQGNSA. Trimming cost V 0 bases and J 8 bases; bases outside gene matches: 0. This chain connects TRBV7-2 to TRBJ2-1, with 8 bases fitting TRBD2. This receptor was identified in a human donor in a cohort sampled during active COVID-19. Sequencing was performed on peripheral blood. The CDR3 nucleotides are TGTGCCAGCAGCTTAGCGCGGGGGGATGAGCAGTTCTTC. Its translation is CASSLARGDEQFF.